These 5 T cell receptor beta chains originate from one sample sequenced in a study of T cell repertoires in cytomegalovirus infection (dated by TCRdb to the late 2010s). The treatment or condition label here, explained by the study, means: in vitro stimulation with specific CMV peptide epitopes to enrich CMV-specific T cells. For sequencing, an Illumina HiSeq 1500 was employed. TCRdb reanalyzed the raw reads on its own, using fastp at Q25 for trimming and MiXCR for clone calling, and kept in-frame beta chains. Each entry is one CDR3 protein sequence, shown with its most common DNA and genes. The sample profile shows roughly 860,000 distinct CDR3 sequences; about 30% of them were found once. The ten biggest clones cover roughly 12% of the sample. Their target antigens are unknown. The sample was cultured CD8+ T cells from PBMCs, taken from culture after CMV antigen stimulation. The source is a human donor in good health (CMV status not recorded). Some clones in this sample may be carry-over from other donors' samples.

This clonotype has ten or more counts. The rearrangement joins TRBV7-2 to TRBJ2-5, with TRBD2 matching 14 bases. V lost 4 bases to trimming and J lost 5 bases; unmatched junction nucleotides: 15. Germline loops: CDR1 SGHTA, CDR2 FQGNSA. This CDR3 is built from 19 residues. The CDR3 sequence: CASSSMGLAGAPPGETQYF. The DNA of the CDR3 is TGTGCCAGCAGCTCGATGGGACTAGCGGGGGCCCCCCCCGGGGAGACCCAGTACTTC.

The rearrangement joins TRBV4-3 to TRBJ2-3; 8 nucleotides align to TRBD1. The CDR3 loop spans 16 amino acids. In germline, CDR1 is LGHNA, CDR2 YSLEER. The V segment lost 3 bases and the J segment 0 bases; nucleotides outside the gene matches: 5. The CDR3 here is CASSQRQGTSTDTQYF. The CDR3 nucleotides are TGCGCCAGCAGCCAGCGACAGGGGACAAGCACAGATACGCAGTATTTT.

The chain joins TRBV14 to TRBJ1-2; no clear D gene. Germline lookup yields CDR1 SGHDN and CDR2 FVKESK. V lost 1 base to trimming and J lost 4 bases, with 25 bases between them. The CDR3 length is 19 residues. The CDR3 here is CASSQVVRADYLYGYGYTF. CDR3 nucleotides: TGTGCCAGCAGCCAAGTGGTCCGGGCGGATTACCTCTATGGCTATGGCTACACCTTC.

The chain couples TRBV5-5 to TRBJ2-7, with D tentatively TRBD1 or TRBD2 (6 bases each). Germline loops: CDR1 SGHKS, CDR2 YYEKEE (reference sequence). The CDR3 runs 15 residues. V was pared by 2 bases and J by 4 bases, with 16 bases between. In nucleotides, the CDR3 is TGTGCCAGCAGCTTCGGGAACATAGGGGGGTACGAGCAGTACGTC. This translates into CASSFGNIGGYEQYV.

In its sample, this clonotype was seen a few times. The V and J genes are TRBV11-3 and TRBJ2-1; D is possibly TRBD1 (5 bases). With 5 bases removed from V and 7 bases from J, the gap between germline ends came to 9 bases. This CDR3 has 12 residues. Looked up from germline, CDR1 is SGHNT and CDR2 is YENEEA. This CDR3 is CASSAQENEQFF. CDR3 sequence (DNA): TGTGCCAGCAGCGCACAGGAAAATGAGCAGTTCTTC.